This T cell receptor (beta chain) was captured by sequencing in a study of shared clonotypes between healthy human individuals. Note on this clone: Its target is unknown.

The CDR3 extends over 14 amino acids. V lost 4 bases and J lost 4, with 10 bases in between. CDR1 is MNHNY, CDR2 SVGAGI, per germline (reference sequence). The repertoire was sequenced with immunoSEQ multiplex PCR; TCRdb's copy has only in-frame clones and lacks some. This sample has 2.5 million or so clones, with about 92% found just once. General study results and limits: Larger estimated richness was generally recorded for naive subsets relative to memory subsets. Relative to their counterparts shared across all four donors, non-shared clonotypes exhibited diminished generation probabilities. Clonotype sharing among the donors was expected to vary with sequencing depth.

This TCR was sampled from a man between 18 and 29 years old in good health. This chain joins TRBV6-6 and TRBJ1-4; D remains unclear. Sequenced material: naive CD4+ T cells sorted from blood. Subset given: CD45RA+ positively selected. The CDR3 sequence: CASSFSGYNEKLFF. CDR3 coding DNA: TGTGCCAGCAGTTTCTCGGGCTATAATGAAAAACTGTTTTTT.